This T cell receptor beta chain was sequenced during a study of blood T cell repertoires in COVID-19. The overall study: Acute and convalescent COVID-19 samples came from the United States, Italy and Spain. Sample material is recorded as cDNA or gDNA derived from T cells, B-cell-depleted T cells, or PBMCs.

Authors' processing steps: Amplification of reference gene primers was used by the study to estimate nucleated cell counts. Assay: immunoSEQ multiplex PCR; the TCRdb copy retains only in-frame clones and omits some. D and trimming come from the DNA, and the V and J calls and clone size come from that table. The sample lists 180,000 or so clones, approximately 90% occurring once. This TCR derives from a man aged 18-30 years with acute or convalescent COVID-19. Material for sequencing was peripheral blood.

CDR3 protein: CASSSGTSKDTQYF. The CDR3 nucleotides are TGTGCCAGCAGTTCCGGGACTAGCAAGGATACGCAGTATTTT. The genes are TRBV3-1 (or the pseudogene TRBV3-2) and TRBJ2-3, with 9 positions matching TRBD2. This CDR3 is 14 amino acids long. V trimming: 6 bases; J trimming: 6 bases; junction bases outside the gene matches: 7. The germline V gene encodes CDR1 LGHDT and CDR2 YNNKEL (reference sequence).